This T cell receptor beta chain was documented in a study of CD8 T cells in ankylosing spondylitis. CDR1 is SGHTA, CDR2 FQGNSA, per germline. The CDR3 consists of 15 residues. The junction had 8 bases not matched to a gene; V was cut back by 5 bases and J by 2 bases. TCRdb called the 5' RACE reads again in MiXCR, with one record for every CDR3 protein. The data show hundreds of thousands of distinct CDR3 sequences, about a fifth seen once. The sequence was obtained from a female donor with ankylosing spondylitis or in good health (not recorded which). The sequencing input was blood, either unsorted or a sorted T cell fraction (not recorded which). This chain uses TRBV7-2 with TRBJ1-2; 7 bases agree with TRBD1. CDR3 region: CASSPRTGSNYGYTF. In nucleotides, the CDR3 is TGTGCCAGCAGCCCTCGGACAGGCTCGAACTATGGCTACACCTTC.